Given below is one TCR beta chain in context. The antigen this receptor binds is unknown. No clone much larger than this one lies a single base away; base qualities are absent. Counted from cysteine to phenylalanine, this CDR3 has 15 amino acids. Here the CDR3 DNA is all that survives: 45 bases in frame from base 1. Deletion took 2 bases off V and 12 bases off J, with a span of 19 bases between the germline ends. According to the germline V gene, CDR1 reads MNHGY and CDR2 reads SVAAGI. This entry is derived from a study of T cell responses to AZD1222 COVID-19 vaccine (dated by TCRdb to about 2021). As for the study more broadly: A total of about 230 trial participants underwent TCR sequencing, of whom roughly 210 received two doses of AZD1222 and some 25 received two doses of the MenACWY control vaccine. Trial participants were enrolled by age into 18-55, 56-69 and 70-plus year subgroups, with approximately 150, 30 and 60 TCR-sequenced participants respectively.

Study-level results and caveats: After two AZD1222 doses, both the breadth and the depth of spike-specific TCRs were significantly higher than at day 0 and than in MenACWY recipients. Only six or seven AZD1222 recipients were SARS-CoV-2 seropositive at baseline, limiting conclusions about previously exposed vaccinees. Most participants were white British and females outnumbered males, and the authors suggested that clonal diversity may have been underestimated. The whole spike protein was spanned by vaccine-associated CD4 TCRs, and dominant responses were seen in regions 160-218 and 743-854. Reportedly, almost half of the unique spike-specific TCRs recognized epitopes lying outside the regions that are mutated in the B.1.351 and B.1.1.7 variants. No day 14 peak-response samples were available, so repertoires were characterized only after the peak T cell response. The 56-69-year group was small, and its depth increase did not reach significance, likely because of low power.

The time point label for this specimen denotes: about 28 days (+/-7) after the second vaccine dose. AZD1222 recipients whose second dose came at about 4 weeks and those whose second dose came at about 12 weeks were combined into one group, since spike-specific TCR depth and breadth did not differ between the two schedules. The vaccinee samples were drawn from two UK trials, COV001 and COV002, one of which was a single-blind randomized controlled phase 2/3 trial testing AZD1222 (ChAdOx1 nCoV-19) in healthy adults. For TCRbeta chain sequencing, PBMC samples were collected from trial participants at day 0 and at day 28 after the second dose. The CDR3 regions of human TCRbeta chains were analyzed by immunosequencing. The published analysis was carried out like this. TCRs in the repertoires were matched against a reference library of SARS-CoV-2-specific TCRs that had been generated with the MIRA antigen-specificity platform. Breadth was defined as the fraction of unique TCRs that were SARS-CoV-2-associated. Depth was defined as the fraction of total T cells that were SARS-CoV-2-associated. Using the MIRA data, every spike-specific TCR was mapped to the spike region that the TCR reacted to and assigned to either a CD4 or a CD8 class. Log10-transformed breadth and depth values were compared by one-way ANOVA with Sidak's multiple comparisons tests. TCRdb provides this immuneACCESS table in a form limited to in-frame rearrangements. Some clones are lacking; in checked studies, under half of them reflect an unresolved V gene, and why the rest are absent is not known. From that table come the V and J calls and clone size; the DNA was used to work out D and trimming. The sample has around 85,000 clones on record, 90% of them singletons. Of the sample, over 1.1% is held by the ten largest clones.

This receptor was obtained from an adult who received the AZD1222 COVID-19 vaccine. The rearranged chain carries TRBV6-9 and TRBJ1-4, with the identity of the D gene unclear. Here the sequenced sample was peripheral blood, taken 28 days after the second AZD1222 dose. The DNA sequence is as follows: TGTGCCAGCAGTTATGAAGATGGAAGGGAGGTAGAACTGTTTTTT. Its protein is CASSYEDGREVELFF.